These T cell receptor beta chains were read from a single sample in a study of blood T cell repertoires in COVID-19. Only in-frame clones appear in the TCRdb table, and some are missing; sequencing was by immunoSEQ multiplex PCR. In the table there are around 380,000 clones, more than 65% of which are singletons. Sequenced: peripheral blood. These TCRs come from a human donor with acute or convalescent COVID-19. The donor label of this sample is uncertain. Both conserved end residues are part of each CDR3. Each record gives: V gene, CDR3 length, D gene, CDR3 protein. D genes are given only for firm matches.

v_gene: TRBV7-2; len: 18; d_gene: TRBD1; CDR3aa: CASSFRRPQGGRSYEQYF
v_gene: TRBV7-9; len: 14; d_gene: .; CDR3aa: CASSNREGNEKLFF
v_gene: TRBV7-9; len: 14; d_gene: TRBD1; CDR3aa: CASSLDRENTEAFF
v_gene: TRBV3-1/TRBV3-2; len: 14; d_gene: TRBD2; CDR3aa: CASSLAGETDTQYF
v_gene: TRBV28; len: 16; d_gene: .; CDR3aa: CASRGAGNSGANVLTF
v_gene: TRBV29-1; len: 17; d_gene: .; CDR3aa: CSVEDPGAGSHTDTQYF
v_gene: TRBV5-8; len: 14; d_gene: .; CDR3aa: CASSHGGGYQPQHF
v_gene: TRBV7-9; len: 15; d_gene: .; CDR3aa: CASSFFRGITDTQYF
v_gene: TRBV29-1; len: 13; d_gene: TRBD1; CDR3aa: CSVVGTGNQPQHF
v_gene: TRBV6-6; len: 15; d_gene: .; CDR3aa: CASSYATAPNYGYTF
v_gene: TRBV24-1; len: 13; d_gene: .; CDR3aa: CATSDLSVHGYTF
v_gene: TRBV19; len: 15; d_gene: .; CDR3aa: CASSEQAKLNQPQHF
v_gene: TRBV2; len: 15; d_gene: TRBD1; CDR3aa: CASSVPGQGGGGYTF
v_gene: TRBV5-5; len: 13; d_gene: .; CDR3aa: CASSLRQDYGYTF
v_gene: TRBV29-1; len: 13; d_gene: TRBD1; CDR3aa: CSVLRQGAYEQFF
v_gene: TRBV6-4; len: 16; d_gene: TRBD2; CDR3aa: CASSESSGGSTDTQYF
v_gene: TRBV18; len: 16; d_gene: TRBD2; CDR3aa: CASSPRLAGTRDEQFF
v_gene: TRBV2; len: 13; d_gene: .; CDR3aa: CASSEGRVTEAFF
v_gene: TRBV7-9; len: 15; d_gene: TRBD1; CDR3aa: CASSRLGQGPSGAFF
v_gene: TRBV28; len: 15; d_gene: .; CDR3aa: CASSTRGRANYGYTF
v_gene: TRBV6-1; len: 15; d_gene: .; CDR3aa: CASSEREVADQPQHF
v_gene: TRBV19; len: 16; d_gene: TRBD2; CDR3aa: CASSRTGTRLYNEQFF
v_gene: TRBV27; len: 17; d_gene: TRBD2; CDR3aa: CASSFDRLAGFGYEQYF
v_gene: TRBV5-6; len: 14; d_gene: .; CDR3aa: CASSLERGDTEAFF
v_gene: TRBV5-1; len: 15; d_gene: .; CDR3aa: CASSLGQAFYNEQFF
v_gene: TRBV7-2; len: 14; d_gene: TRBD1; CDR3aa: CASSFGTGKYEQYF
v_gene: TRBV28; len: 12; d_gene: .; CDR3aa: CASKLAYTEAFF
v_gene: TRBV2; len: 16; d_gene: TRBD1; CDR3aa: CASRQQGTLSYNEQFF
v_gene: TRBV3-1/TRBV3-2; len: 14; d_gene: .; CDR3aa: CASSNRQTSEKLFF
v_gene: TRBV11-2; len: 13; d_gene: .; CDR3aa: CASSLHRAQPQHF
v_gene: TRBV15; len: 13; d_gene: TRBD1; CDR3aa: CATSRRQGSEQYF
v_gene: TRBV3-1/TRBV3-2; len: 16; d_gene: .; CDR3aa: CASSPRGGHSGNTIYF
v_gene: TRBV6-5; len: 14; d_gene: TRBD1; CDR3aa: CASRAGTGGETQYF
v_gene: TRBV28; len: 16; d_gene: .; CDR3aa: CASSFPRTASGNTIYF
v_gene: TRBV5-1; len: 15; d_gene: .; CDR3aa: CASSWLRGHNTEAFF
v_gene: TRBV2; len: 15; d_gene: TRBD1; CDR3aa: CASRGRQGLNEKLFF
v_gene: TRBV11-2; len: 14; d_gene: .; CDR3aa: CASRTGLGGNTIYF
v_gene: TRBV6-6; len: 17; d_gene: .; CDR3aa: CASSHPKGAAGANVLTF
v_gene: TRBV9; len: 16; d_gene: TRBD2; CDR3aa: CASSVEVRGGADTQYF
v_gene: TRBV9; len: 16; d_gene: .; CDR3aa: CASSVATGTNTGELFF
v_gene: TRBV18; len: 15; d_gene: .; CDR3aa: CASSPGLRNTGELFF
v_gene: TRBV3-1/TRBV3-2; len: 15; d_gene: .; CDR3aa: CASSLHPGTGGTQYF
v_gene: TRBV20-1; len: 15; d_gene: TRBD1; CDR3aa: CSASAIEGANNEQFF
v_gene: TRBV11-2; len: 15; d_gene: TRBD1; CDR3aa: CASSLAGTGGAEAFF
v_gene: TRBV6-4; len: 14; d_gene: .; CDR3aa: CASSVIQGNSPLHF
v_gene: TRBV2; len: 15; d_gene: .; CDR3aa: CASKGQGLAKNIQYF
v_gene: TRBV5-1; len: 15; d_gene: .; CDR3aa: CASSSGGVSQETQYF
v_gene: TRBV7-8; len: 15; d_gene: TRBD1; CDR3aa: CASSTTGGGNQPQHF
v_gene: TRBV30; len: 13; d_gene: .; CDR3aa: CAWSPDRFQPQHF
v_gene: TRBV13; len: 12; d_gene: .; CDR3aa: CASSRSSYEQYF
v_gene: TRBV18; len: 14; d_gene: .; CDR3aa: CASSPGSTNYGYTF
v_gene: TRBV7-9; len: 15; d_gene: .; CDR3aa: CASSSSGQRNSPLHF
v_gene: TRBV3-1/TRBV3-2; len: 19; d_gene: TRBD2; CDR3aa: CASSQTGLAGGPSYNEQFF
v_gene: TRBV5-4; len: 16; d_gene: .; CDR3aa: CASSLGLGGGQNIQYF
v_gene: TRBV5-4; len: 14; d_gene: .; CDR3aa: CASSTDRGAYGYTF
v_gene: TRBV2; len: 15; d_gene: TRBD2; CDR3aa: CASSERGLAGSEQFF
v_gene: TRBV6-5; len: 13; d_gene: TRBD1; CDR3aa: CASKGQGRYGYTF